What follows are 12 T cell receptor beta chains derived from one specimen sequenced in a study of blood T cell repertoires in COVID-19. Repertoires were generated with immunoSEQ multiplex PCR, while TCRdb's copy carries only in-frame clones and drops some. The sample lists about 110,000 clones, roughly 79% occurring once. Sample: peripheral blood. These receptors were obtained from an elderly woman with active or convalescent COVID-19.

This clone showed up just a few times. The J gene is TRBJ2-1, the V gene TRBV2; no clear D gene. The CDR3 consists of 14 residues. Germline-derived CDR1 and CDR2 are SNHLY and FYNNEI. The V end lost 3 bases, the J end lost 0 bases, and 6 bases lay between the germline ends. The CDR3 bases are TGTGCCAGCAGTGAGTCGAGCTCCTACAATGAGCAGTTCTTC. Translating gives CASSESSSYNEQFF.

V is TRBV20-1 and J is TRBJ2-7; the match to TRBD1 covers 9 bases. V trimming: 3 bases; J trimming: 8 bases; junction bases outside the gene matches: 14. This CDR3 spans 15 amino acids. Germline V gene data show CDR1 as DFQATT and CDR2 as SNEGSKA (reference sequence). The CDR3: CSASPISGQGPKQYF. In nucleotides, the CDR3 is TGCAGTGCTAGTCCAATTTCGGGACAGGGACCGAAGCAGTACTTC.

J is TRBJ1-1 and V is TRBV2; TRBD1 matches at 9 bases. The CDR3 is 14 residues long. V lost 7 bases to trimming and J lost 4 bases; unmatched junction nucleotides: 7. Germline CDR1 and CDR2: SNHLY and FYNNEI. The CDR3 DNA sequence: TGTGCCAGCACCGTTGACAGGGGGGGCACTGAAGCTTTCTTT. Protein sequence: CASTVDRGGTEAFF. The full variable domain, in which reference TRBV2 and TRBJ1-1 provide the parts outside the CDR3, is EPEVTQTPSHQVTQMGQEVILRCVPISNHLYFYWYRQILGQKVEFLVSFYNNEISEKSEIFDDQFSVERPDGSNFTLKIRSTKLEDSAMYFCASTVDRGGTEAFFGQGTRLTVV.

In this sample, this clone turned up once. The V gene is TRBV5-1, the J gene TRBJ2-3, with D perhaps TRBD2 (5 bases). Per the germline V gene, CDR1 is SGHRS and CDR2 is YFSETQ. This CDR3 has 16 amino acids. V was shortened by 1 base and J by 2 bases, with 14 bases between the two germline ends. This CDR3 reads CASSLLRESSTDTQYF. The CDR3 DNA sequence: TGCGCCAGCAGCTTGTTAAGGGAGTCTTCCACAGATACGCAGTATTTT.

The chain employs TRBV11-2 and TRBJ2-7, with D tentatively TRBD2 (5 bases). CDR3 size: 13 residues. Trimming cost V 2 bases and J 6 bases, with 11 bases left between them. Per the germline V gene, CDR1 is SGHAT and CDR2 is FQNNGV. Written as DNA, the CDR3 is TGTGCCAGCAGCTTAACGACGGGGATCGAGCAGTACTTC. Amino acids: CASSLTTGIEQYF.

The chain carries TRBV9 and TRBJ1-5, with 9 nucleotides matching TRBD1. The CDR3 extends over 16 amino acids. Germline lookup yields CDR1 SGDLS and CDR2 YYNGEE. V lost 3 bases and J lost 6; bases outside the gene matches: 10. The CDR3 is CASSAGTGSLGQPQHF. DNA of the CDR3: TGTGCCAGCAGCGCCGGGACAGGGAGTCTTGGTCAGCCCCAGCATTTT.

The V and J genes are TRBV7-3 and TRBJ2-3; 8 nucleotides match TRBD2. Germline trimming cut 4 bases from V and 3 bases from J; bases unmatched to any gene: 3. Germline CDR1 reads SGHTA; CDR2 reads FQGTGA. The CDR3 covers 14 residues. The CDR3 region is CASSSSGRTDTQYF. For the CDR3, the DNA is TGTGCCAGCAGCTCAAGCGGGAGAACAGATACGCAGTATTTT.

CDR3 loop: CASSLASYEQYF. For the CDR3, the DNA is TGTGCCAGCTCACTAGCTAGCTACGAGCAGTACTTC. The chain combines TRBV18 with TRBJ2-7; no clear D gene. V was cut by 4 bases and J by 3 bases, with 7 bases left in between. The germline gives CDR1 KGHSH, CDR2 LQKENI. The CDR3 extends over 12 amino acids.

V usage is TRBV18 and J usage is TRBJ2-1; D is unclear. V was trimmed by 3 bases and J by 9 bases, leaving 12 bases between them. The CDR3 sequence is 13 residues long. CDR1 and CDR2 from the germline V gene are KGHSH and LQKENI. In DNA, the CDR3 is TGTGCCAGCTCACCCTCGCAGGCCAGTGAGCAGTTCTTC. Amino acid sequence: CASSPSQASEQFF.

This clone was seen a handful of times. The chain carries TRBV5-4 and TRBJ1-3; D is uncertain. V was pared by 4 bases and J by 2 bases, with 7 bases between. Germline CDR1 SGHNT, CDR2 YYREEE (reference sequence). The CDR3 runs to 13 residues. The CDR3 loop is CASSLLPGNTIYF. Here the CDR3 DNA reads TGTGCCAGCAGCCTCCTACCTGGAAACACCATATATTTT.

The chain has TRBV20-1 and TRBJ2-1; 10 nucleotides match TRBD2. J was trimmed by 10 bases and V by 3 bases; bases with no gene match: 9. The CDR3 runs to 14 residues. CDR1 is DFQATT, CDR2 SNEGSKA, per germline (reference sequence). CDR3 protein: CSASGLAGVREQFF. The CDR3 region has the DNA TGCAGTGCTAGTGGGCTAGCGGGAGTTCGGGAGCAGTTCTTC.

This chain uses TRBV15 with TRBJ1-1, with 8 bases that match TRBD1. Germline CDR1 and CDR2: LNHNV and YYDKDF (reference sequence). V lost 6 bases, J lost 6 bases, and 18 bases stayed unmatched. The CDR3 is 17 amino acids. The CDR3 DNA is TGTGCCACCAGTAACTTATTTCAGGGGGCTGGGATAGCTGAAGCTTTCTTT. It encodes CATSNLFQGAGIAEAFF.